Each of the 25 T cell receptor beta chains below was sequenced from the same sample in a study of post-analysis software for immune sequencing data. General observations from the study: Elevated frequency relative to controls characterized 4 or 5 TRBV segments in patients, TRBV5-6, TRBV5-1 and TRBV20-1 among them.

Sequencing libraries made from TCR beta cDNA carried unique molecular identifiers. TCRdb independently ran MiXCR on the PCR reads; one entry per CDR3 protein. The sample lists a few hundred thousand distinct CDR3 sequences, roughly 38% occurring once. Antigens for these TCRs are unknown. The sequencing input was blood. The source of these receptors is a girl aged 2-15 years with multiple sclerosis.

The V call is TRBV4-1, the J call TRBJ1-2, with a possible D match to TRBD1 (5 bases). Germline values: CDR1 MGHRA, CDR2 YSYEKL. V was clipped by 2 bases and J by 4 bases, with 11 bases between them. This CDR3 contains 14 residues. The CDR3 coding sequence is TGCGCCAGCAGCCAACCCCGGGACCTCTATGGCTACACCTTC. Amino acid sequence: CASSQPRDLYGYTF.

This clonotype appeared a few times. V gene TRBV9 combines with J gene TRBJ2-3; D gene ambiguous. Per germline, CDR1 SGDLS and CDR2 YYNGEE. The CDR3 runs to 15 residues. V was pared by 0 bases and J by 5 bases, with 13 bases between. The CDR3 loop reads CASSVEARPGDTQYF. For the CDR3, the DNA is TGTGCCAGCAGCGTAGAAGCTCGTCCGGGAGATACGCAGTATTTT.

The V gene is TRBV10-3, the J gene TRBJ2-3, with D unresolved. V gave up 3 bases and J gave up 4 bases, with 17 bases separating them. This CDR3 contains 16 residues. Germline assignment: CDR1 ENHRY and CDR2 SYGVKD. CDR3 sequence (DNA): TGTGCCATCAGTGATTCAGTGTTAGGAGATCCAGATACGCAGTATTTT. This translates into CAISDSVLGDPDTQYF.

The rearrangement links TRBV28 to TRBJ1-2; D not certain. The germline V and J ends were trimmed by 8 bases and 4 bases, with 14 bases remaining between them. The CDR3 totals 13 residues. The V gene's germline CDR1 is MDHEN and CDR2 SYDVKM. DNA of the CDR3: TGTGCCAGCTGTACCCTAGCCGGCTATGGCTACACCTTC. This sequence encodes CASCTLAGYGYTF.

This clonotype occurred once. The gene calls are TRBV6-2 or TRBV6-3 and TRBJ1-2; weak D call: TRBD1 (5 bases). V was pared by 3 bases and J by 8 bases, with 13 bases between. The CDR3 extends over 13 amino acids. Germline values: CDR1 MNHEY, CDR2 SVGEGT. In nucleotides, the CDR3 is TGTGCCAGCAGTTATATGACAGCTTCCGGCTACACCTTC. As protein: CASSYMTASGYTF.

V is TRBV6-5 and J is TRBJ2-7; D is unresolved. Germline CDR1 MNHEY, CDR2 SVGAGI. CDR3 length: 14 amino acids. Trimming removed 6 bases from V and 3 bases from J, with 15 bases in between. The CDR3 spells CASRRAPNNYEQYF. In nucleotides, the CDR3 is TGTGCCAGCAGACGAGCACCCAACAACTACGAGCAGTACTTC.

V and J are TRBV29-1 and TRBJ1-1; no reliable D call. Trimming cost V 6 bases and J 3 bases, with 17 bases left between them. Germline assignment: CDR1 SQVTM and CDR2 ANQGSEA. The CDR3 totals 14 residues. CDR3 sequence: CSVDVGPADTEAFF. The CDR3, as DNA: TGCAGCGTCGATGTAGGGCCTGCGGACACTGAAGCTTTCTTT.

The chain carries TRBV30 and TRBJ2-1; 7 nucleotides align to TRBD2. CDR1 and CDR2 from the germline V gene are GTSNPN and SVGIG (reference sequence). J was trimmed by 8 bases and V by 1 base; bases with no gene match: 5. The CDR3 loop spans 13 amino acids. This CDR3 is CAWSGSGGHEQFF. CDR3 sequence (DNA): TGTGCCTGGAGTGGGTCGGGGGGACATGAGCAGTTCTTC.

V and J are TRBV29-1 and TRBJ2-1; D might be TRBD2 (7 bases). CDR3 length: 15 amino acids. Trimming pared 7 bases from V and 12 bases from J, leaving 28 bases between. Germline V gene sequence: CDR1 SQVTM, CDR2 ANQGSEA. The CDR3 nucleotides are TGCAGCGCACAAGGGGGGGGGAGCTTCTCCCGGGGGCAGTTCTTC. Translating gives CSAQGGGSFSRGQFF.

The rearrangement uses TRBV6-1 and TRBJ2-5, with 9 bases that match TRBD1. With V trimmed by 7 bases and J by 5 bases, 5 bases remained unmatched. Germline assignment: CDR1 MNHNS and CDR2 SASEGT. The CDR3 has 13 amino acids. CDR3 bases: TGTGCCAGCACACAGGGGGCGGCGGAGACCCAGTACTTC. It encodes CASTQGAAETQYF.

V gene TRBV20-1 combines with J gene TRBJ2-5; 11 bases line up with TRBD2. In germline, CDR1 is DFQATT, CDR2 SNEGSKA (reference sequence). This CDR3 comprises 14 residues. Trimming took 5 bases from V and 0 from J; bases not matched to a gene: 2. This chain's CDR3 is CSAGLAGNQETQYF. CDR3 coding DNA: TGCAGTGCTGGACTAGCGGGTAACCAAGAGACCCAGTACTTC.

The table lists this clonotype with a few counts. The chain carries TRBV29-1 and TRBJ1-1; 8 nucleotides line up with TRBD1. The CDR3 totals 14 residues. V shed 5 bases and J 7 bases; nucleotides not matched to a gene: 12. Germline V gene data show CDR1 as SQVTM and CDR2 as ANQGSEA. The CDR3 nucleotides are TGCAGCGTTCTAAGGCAGGGGGCTTATGATGAAGCTTTCTTT. Translation gives CSVLRQGAYDEAFF.

The sample holds a few counts of this clonotype. V usage is TRBV19 and J usage is TRBJ2-6; D gene unclear. Per the germline V gene, CDR1 is LNHDA and CDR2 is SQIVND (reference sequence). The CDR3 has 15 residues. The V gene lost 5 bases and the J gene lost 0 bases, with 8 bases spanning the gap. CDR3 protein: CASSGWSSGANVLTF. The CDR3 DNA reads TGTGCCAGTAGTGGATGGTCCTCTGGGGCCAACGTCCTGACTTTC.

This clonotype was detected only a few times. V gene TRBV9 combines with J gene TRBJ1-5, with D maybe TRBD1 (6 bases). Germline CDR1 and CDR2: SGDLS and YYNGEE. The V and J ends lost 6 bases and 3 bases respectively, with 16 bases between them. The CDR3 extends over 15 amino acids. CDR3 sequence reads: CASILPTGPNQPQHF. For the CDR3, the DNA is TGTGCCAGCATCCTTCCAACAGGGCCCAATCAGCCCCAGCATTTT.

This clonotype has a handful of counts. J is TRBJ1-2 and V is TRBV12-3 or TRBV12-4; 9 positions match TRBD1. There are 15 residues in the CDR3. J gave up 5 bases and V 6 bases, and 10 bases lay outside the gene matches. The CDR3 region has the DNA TGTGCCAGCAGCCAAACAGGGGGCCGGATATATGGCTACACCTTC. This sequence encodes CASSQTGGRIYGYTF.

The CDR3, as DNA: TGTGCCAGCAGCTTAGTCACAGCCGGGTTAAACATTCAGTACTTC. This sequence encodes CASSLVTAGLNIQYF. The chain uses TRBV11-2 and TRBJ2-7; D unclear. Near its end, the DNA agrees better with TRBJ2-4, so the J call may be wrong. Germline CDR1 and CDR2: SGHAT and FQNNGV. The CDR3 has 15 residues.

The CDR3 sequence: CASRMGSDTQYF. DNA of the CDR3: TGTGCCAGCAGAATGGGCTCAGATACGCAGTATTTT. The chain carries TRBV12-3 or TRBV12-4 and TRBJ2-3; D gene uncertain. This CDR3 has 12 amino acids. V was trimmed by 6 bases and J by 4 bases, leaving 8 bases between them.

The chain carries TRBV10-3 and TRBJ2-5, with 7 bases lining up with TRBD1. Gene TRBJ2-7 matches the end of the DNA better, so the J call may be wrong. Per germline, CDR1 ENHRY and CDR2 SYGVKD. This CDR3 has 15 residues. The chain's CDR3 is CAISGPTGLPHEQYF. CDR3 DNA: TGTGCCATCAGTGGGCCGACAGGGCTCCCCCACGAGCAGTACTTC.

This chain uses TRBV5-1 with TRBJ2-5; the D is unclear. Germline V CDR1 and CDR2: SGHRS, YFSETQ. V was shortened by 5 bases and J by 0 bases, with 8 bases between the two germline ends. The CDR3 has 13 residues. CDR3 sequence reads: CASSSQHQETQYF. DNA for the CDR3: TGCGCCAGCAGTAGTCAGCACCAAGAGACCCAGTACTTC.

This clonotype was observed a few times. This rearrangement joins TRBV27 to TRBJ2-1; maybe TRBD2 (6 bases). Germline V gene sequence: CDR1 MNHEY, CDR2 SMNVEV (reference sequence). The V end was cut by 3 bases, the J end by 6 bases, with 9 bases between. This CDR3 contains 13 residues. The CDR3 sequence is CASSFTAGNEQFF. As DNA, the CDR3 is TGTGCCAGCAGTTTTACAGCGGGCAATGAGCAGTTCTTC.

V is TRBV5-1 and J is TRBJ2-1, with D hard to call. The J call may not be correct, given that the DNA end is closer to TRBJ2-7. The CDR3 length is 12 residues. Per germline, CDR1 SGHRS and CDR2 YFSETQ. The CDR3 nucleotides are TGCGCCAGCAAGGACGCTCCCTACGAGCAGTACTTC. Amino acids: CASKDAPYEQYF.

This clonotype was counted a single time. The chain couples TRBV20-1 to TRBJ1-2, with 8 bases that match TRBD1. Losses at the gene ends were 4 bases for V and 2 bases for J; bases not matched to a gene: 15. Germline CDR1 DFQATT, CDR2 SNEGSKA (reference sequence). CDR3 length: 17 residues. The CDR3 region has the DNA TGCAGTGCTAATGAAGGCGCAGGGGGCTCCTTCAACTATGGCTACACCTTC. It yields the protein CSANEGAGGSFNYGYTF.

The rearrangement joins TRBV20-1 to TRBJ2-7, with D possibly being TRBD1 (6 bases). With 1 base removed from V and 8 bases from J, the gap between germline ends came to 15 bases. Germline CDR1 and CDR2: DFQATT and SNEGSKA (reference sequence). The CDR3 extends over 13 amino acids. CDR3: CSARVQGSTKQYF. The CDR3 bases are TGCAGTGCTAGAGTCCAGGGGTCAACCAAGCAGTACTTC.

Note on this clonotype: One base away lies a much larger clone, so this may be a sequencing read error. The chain has TRBV4-1 and TRBJ2-1, with D possibly being TRBD1 (6 bases). Germline CDR1 and CDR2: MGHRA and YSYEKL. This CDR3 comprises 17 residues. The CDR3 sequence: CASSQDPAGAYYNGQFF. The CDR3 bases are TGCGCCAGCAGCCAAGATCCGGCAGGGGCCTACTACAATGGGCAGTTCTTC.

Written as DNA, the CDR3 is TGTGCCAGCAGGGGGGGACAGTCCTTGCGTAAGGACACTGAAGCTTTCTTT. Residues: CASRGGQSLRKDTEAFF. The chain uses TRBV6-1 and TRBJ1-1, with TRBD1 matching over 7 bases. This CDR3 spans 17 amino acids. J was trimmed by 3 bases and V by 6 bases; bases with no gene match: 16. Per the germline V gene, CDR1 is MNHNS and CDR2 is SASEGT.